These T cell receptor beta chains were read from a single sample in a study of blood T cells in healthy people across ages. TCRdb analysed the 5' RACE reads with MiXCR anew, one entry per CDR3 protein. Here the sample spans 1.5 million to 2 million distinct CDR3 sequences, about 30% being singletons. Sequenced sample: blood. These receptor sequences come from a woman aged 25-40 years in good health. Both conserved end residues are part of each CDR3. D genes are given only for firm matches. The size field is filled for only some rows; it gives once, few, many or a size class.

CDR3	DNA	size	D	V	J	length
CASRYSIAGDGYTF	TGTGCCAGCAGGTACTCGATCGCAGGGGACGGCTACACCTTC	NA	NA	TRBV6-5	TRBJ1-2	14
CASRDETQETQFF	TGCGCCAGCCGGGACGAGACTCAAGAGACCCAGTTCTTC	few	NA	TRBV5-1	TRBJ2-1	13
CASSRTSYTF	TGTGCCAGCAGTCGGACTAGCTACACCTTC	NA	NA	TRBV2	TRBJ1-2	10
CASLRVGPPQHF	TGTGCCAGCCTGAGGGTGGGTCCGCCCCAGCATTTT	NA	NA	TRBV6-2/TRBV6-3	TRBJ1-5	12
CSLAGGPNEQFF	TGCAGCTTAGCGGGAGGGCCTAATGAGCAGTTCTTC	NA	TRBD2	TRBV29-1	TRBJ2-1	12
CASSLPRGLGELFF	TGTGCCAGCAGCTTGCCACGAGGTCTAGGGGAGCTGTTTTTT	NA	NA	TRBV5-6	TRBJ2-2	14
CASSPGSSSYEQYF	TGTGCCAGCTCACCAGGATCTAGCTCCTACGAGCAGTACTTC	NA	NA	TRBV18	TRBJ2-7	14
CASSLSGSGGNEQYF	TGTGCTAGCAGCTTATCAGGTAGCGGGGGAAACGAGCAGTACTTC	few	TRBD2	TRBV7-3	TRBJ2-7	15
CASSPTDRGLRNTEAFF	TGTGCCAGCAGCCCGACCGACAGGGGCTTGCGGAACACTGAAGCTTTCTTT	NA	TRBD1	TRBV7-3	TRBJ1-1	17
CASSRVGENYEQYF	TGTGCCAGCAGCCGAGTGGGGGAAAACTACGAGCAGTACTTC	few	NA	TRBV7-9	TRBJ2-7	14
CASIRDRGSSGYTF	TGTGCCAGCATTAGGGACAGGGGATCGTCTGGCTACACCTTC	few	TRBD1	TRBV6-1	TRBJ1-2	14
CASSPPNFRTEAFF	TGTGCCAGCTCACCACCGAATTTCCGGACGGAAGCTTTCTTT	NA	NA	TRBV18	TRBJ1-1	14
CSVGDTPNYGYTF	TGCAGCGTGGGGGACACCCCTAACTATGGCTACACCTTC	NA	NA	TRBV29-1	TRBJ1-2	13
CASRTAGTYNEQYF	TGTGCCAGCAGGACGGCGGGGACCTACAATGAGCAGTACTTC	NA	NA	TRBV12-3/TRBV12-4	TRBJ2-7	14
CASSLPTGELFF	TGTGCCAGCAGCTTACCCACCGGGGAGCTGTTTTTT	few	NA	TRBV5-1	TRBJ2-2	12
CASSPNTGQETQYF	TGTGCCAGCAGCCCCAACACCGGGCAAGAGACCCAGTACTTC	many	NA	TRBV7-2	TRBJ2-5	14
CSVRGVRNNQPQHF	TGCAGTGTTCGAGGCGTGAGGAACAATCAGCCCCAGCATTTT	NA	NA	TRBV20-1	TRBJ1-5	14
CASSDRDGSSYEQYF	TGCGCCAGCAGTGACCGGGACGGAAGCTCCTACGAGCAGTACTTC	NA	NA	TRBV10-2	TRBJ2-7	15